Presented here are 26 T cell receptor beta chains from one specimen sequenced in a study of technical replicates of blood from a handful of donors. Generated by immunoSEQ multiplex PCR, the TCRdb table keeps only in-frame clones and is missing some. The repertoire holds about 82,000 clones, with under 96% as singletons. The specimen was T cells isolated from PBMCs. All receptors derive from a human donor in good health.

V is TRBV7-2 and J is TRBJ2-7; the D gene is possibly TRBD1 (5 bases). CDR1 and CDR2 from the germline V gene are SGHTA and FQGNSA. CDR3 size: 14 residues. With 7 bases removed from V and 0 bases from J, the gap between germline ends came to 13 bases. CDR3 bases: TGTGCCAGCACCCTAAAGGGGAACTCCTACGAGCAGTACTTC. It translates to CASTLKGNSYEQYF. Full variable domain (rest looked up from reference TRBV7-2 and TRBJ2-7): GAGVSQSPSNKVTEKGKDVELRCDPISGHTALYWYRQSLGQGLEFLIYFQGNSAPDKSGLPSDRFSAERTGGSVSTLTIQRTQQEDSAVYLCASTLKGNSYEQYFGPGTRLTVT.

DNA for the CDR3: TGCGCCAGCAGCGGGGAACAGGGGGCGTACTATGGCTACACCTTC. It yields the protein CASSGEQGAYYGYTF. The rearrangement links TRBV5-1 to TRBJ1-2; 9 bases fit TRBD1. The CDR3 consists of 15 residues. V trimming: 4 bases; J trimming: 3 bases; junction bases outside the gene matches: 7. Germline V gives CDR1 SGHRS, CDR2 YFSETQ.

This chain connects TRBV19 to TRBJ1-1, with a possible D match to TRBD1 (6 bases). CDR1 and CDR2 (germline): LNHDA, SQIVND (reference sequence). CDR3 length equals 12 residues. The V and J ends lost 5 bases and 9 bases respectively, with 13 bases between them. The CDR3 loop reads CASSLQDRQAFF. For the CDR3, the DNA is TGTGCCAGTAGTCTACAGGACAGACAAGCTTTCTTT.

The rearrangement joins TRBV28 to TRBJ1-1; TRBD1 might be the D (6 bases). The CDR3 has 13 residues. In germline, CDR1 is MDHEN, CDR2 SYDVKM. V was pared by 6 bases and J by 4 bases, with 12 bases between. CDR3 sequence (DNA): TGTGCCAGCAGGAATACAGGGAGCACTGAAGCTTTCTTT. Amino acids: CASRNTGSTEAFF.

The CDR3 coding sequence is TGTGCCAGCAGCCTTTCAGCGGGAGATCAAGAGACCCAGTACTTC. Residues: CASSLSAGDQETQYF. The chain recombines TRBV9 with TRBJ2-5, with 8 nucleotides matching TRBD2. With 4 bases clipped from V and 2 bases from J, the junction kept 7 bases outside the gene matches. From germline, CDR1 is SGDLS and CDR2 YYNGEE. The CDR3 is 15 amino acids.

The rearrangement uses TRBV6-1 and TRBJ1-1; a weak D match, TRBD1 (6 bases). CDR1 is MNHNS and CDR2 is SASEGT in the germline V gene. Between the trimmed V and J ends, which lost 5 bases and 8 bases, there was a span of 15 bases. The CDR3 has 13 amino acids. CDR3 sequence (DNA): TGTGCCAGCAGTTTTAACAGGGAGGGGGAAGCTTTCTTT. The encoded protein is CASSFNREGEAFF.

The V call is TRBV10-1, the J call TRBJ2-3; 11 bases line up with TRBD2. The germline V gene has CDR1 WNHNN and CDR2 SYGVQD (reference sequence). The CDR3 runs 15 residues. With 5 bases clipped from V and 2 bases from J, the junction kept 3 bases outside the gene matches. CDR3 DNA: TGCGCCAGCAGTTTGACTAGCGGGGACACAGATACGCAGTATTTT. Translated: CASSLTSGDTDTQYF.

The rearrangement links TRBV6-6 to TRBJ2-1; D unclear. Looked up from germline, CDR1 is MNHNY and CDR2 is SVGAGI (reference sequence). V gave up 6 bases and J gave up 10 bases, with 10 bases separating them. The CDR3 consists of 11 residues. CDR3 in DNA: TGTGCCAGCAGCCCGGGTGTAGAGCAGTTCTTC. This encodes CASSPGVEQFF.

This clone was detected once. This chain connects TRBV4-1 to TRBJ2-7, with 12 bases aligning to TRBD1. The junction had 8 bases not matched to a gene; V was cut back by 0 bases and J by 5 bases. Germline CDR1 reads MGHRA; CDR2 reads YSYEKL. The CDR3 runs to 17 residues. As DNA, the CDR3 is TGCGCCAGCAGCCAAGATAGGGACAGGGGGCTTTTCGACGAGCAGTACTTC. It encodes CASSQDRDRGLFDEQYF.

CDR3 loop: CATSRTASGNHEQYF. The CDR3 nucleotides are TGTGCCACCAGCAGGACAGCTAGCGGGAACCACGAGCAGTACTTC. The chain carries TRBV15 and TRBJ2-7; TRBD2 aligns across 9 bases. V shed 3 bases and J 5 bases; nucleotides not matched to a gene: 8. The CDR3 runs to 15 residues. CDR1 is LNHNV, CDR2 YYDKDF, per germline (reference sequence).

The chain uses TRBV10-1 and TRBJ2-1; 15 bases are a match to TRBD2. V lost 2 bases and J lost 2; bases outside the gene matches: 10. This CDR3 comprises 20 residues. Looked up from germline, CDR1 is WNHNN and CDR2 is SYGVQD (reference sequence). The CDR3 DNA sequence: TGCGCCAGCAGTGAGCCCTCGGGACTAGCGGGAGGTCCCCCCTACAATGAGCAGTTCTTC. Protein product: CASSEPSGLAGGPPYNEQFF.

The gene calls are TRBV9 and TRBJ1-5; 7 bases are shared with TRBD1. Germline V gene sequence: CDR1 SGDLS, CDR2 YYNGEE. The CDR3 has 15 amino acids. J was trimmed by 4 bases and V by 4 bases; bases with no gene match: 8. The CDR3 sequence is CASSPGQALNQPQHF. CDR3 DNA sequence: TGTGCCAGCAGCCCAGGACAGGCACTGAATCAGCCCCAGCATTTT.

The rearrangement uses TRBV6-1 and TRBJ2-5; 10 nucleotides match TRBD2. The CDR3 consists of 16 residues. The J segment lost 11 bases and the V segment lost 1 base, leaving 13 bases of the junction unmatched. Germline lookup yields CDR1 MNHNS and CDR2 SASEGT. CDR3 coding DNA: TGTGCCAGCAGTGAAGGGTCCGGACTAGCGGTATCTTCACAGTACTTC. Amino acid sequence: CASSEGSGLAVSSQYF.

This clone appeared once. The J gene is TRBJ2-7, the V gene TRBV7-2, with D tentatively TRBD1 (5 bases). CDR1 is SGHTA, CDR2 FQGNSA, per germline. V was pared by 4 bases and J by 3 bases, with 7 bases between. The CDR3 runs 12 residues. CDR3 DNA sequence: TGTGCCAGCAGCTCCGGACACTACGAGCAGTACTTC. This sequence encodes CASSSGHYEQYF.

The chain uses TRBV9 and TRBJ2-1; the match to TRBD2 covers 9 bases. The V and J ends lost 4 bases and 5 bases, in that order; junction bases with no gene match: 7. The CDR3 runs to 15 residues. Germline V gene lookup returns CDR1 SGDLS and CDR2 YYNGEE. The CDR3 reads CASSQELAGHNEQFF. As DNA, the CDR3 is TGTGCCAGCAGCCAGGAACTAGCGGGTCACAATGAGCAGTTCTTC.

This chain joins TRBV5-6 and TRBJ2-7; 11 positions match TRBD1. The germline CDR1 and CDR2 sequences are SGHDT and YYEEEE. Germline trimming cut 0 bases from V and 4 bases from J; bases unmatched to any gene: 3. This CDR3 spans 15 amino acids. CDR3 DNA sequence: TGTGCCAGCAGCTTGGGAGGACAGGGGGCATACGAGCAGTACTTC. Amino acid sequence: CASSLGGQGAYEQYF. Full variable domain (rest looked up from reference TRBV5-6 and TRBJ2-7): DAGVTQSPTHLIKTRGQQVTLRCSPKSGHDTVSWYQQALGQGPQFIFQYYEEEERQRGNFPDRFSGHQFPNYSSELNVNALLLGDSALYLCASSLGGQGAYEQYFGPGTRLTVT.

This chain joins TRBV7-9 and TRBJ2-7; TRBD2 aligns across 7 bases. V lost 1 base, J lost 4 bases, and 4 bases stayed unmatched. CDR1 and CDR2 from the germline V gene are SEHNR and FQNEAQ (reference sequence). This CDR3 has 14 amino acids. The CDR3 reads CASSLGGRDYEQYF. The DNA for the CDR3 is TGTGCCAGCAGCTTAGGGGGGAGGGATTACGAGCAGTACTTC.

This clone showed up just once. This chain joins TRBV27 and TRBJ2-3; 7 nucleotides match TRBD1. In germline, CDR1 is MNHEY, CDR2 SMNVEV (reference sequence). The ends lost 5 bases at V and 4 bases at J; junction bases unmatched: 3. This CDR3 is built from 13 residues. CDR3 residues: CASSRDSADTQYF. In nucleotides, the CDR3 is TGTGCCAGCAGTCGGGACAGCGCAGATACGCAGTATTTT.

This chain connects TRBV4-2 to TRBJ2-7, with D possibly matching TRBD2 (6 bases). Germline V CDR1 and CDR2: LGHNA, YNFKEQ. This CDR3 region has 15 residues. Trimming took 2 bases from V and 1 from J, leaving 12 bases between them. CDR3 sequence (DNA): TGTGCCAGCAGCCAATCCTGGAGCGGGTCCTACGAGCAGTACTTC. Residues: CASSQSWSGSYEQYF.

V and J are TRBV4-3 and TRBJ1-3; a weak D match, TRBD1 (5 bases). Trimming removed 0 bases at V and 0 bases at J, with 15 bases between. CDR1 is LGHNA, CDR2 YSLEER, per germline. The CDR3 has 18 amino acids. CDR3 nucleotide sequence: TGCGCCAGCAGCCAAGACCCGGGACTCCCTGCCTCTGGAAACACCATATATTTT. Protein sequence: CASSQDPGLPASGNTIYF.

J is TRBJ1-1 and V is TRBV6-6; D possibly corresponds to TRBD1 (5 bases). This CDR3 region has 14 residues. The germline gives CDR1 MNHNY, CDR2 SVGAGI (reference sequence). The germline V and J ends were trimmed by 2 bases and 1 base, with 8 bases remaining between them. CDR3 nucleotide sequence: TGTGCCAGCAGTTACGGAGGGGAGAACACTGAAGCTTTCTTT. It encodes CASSYGGENTEAFF.

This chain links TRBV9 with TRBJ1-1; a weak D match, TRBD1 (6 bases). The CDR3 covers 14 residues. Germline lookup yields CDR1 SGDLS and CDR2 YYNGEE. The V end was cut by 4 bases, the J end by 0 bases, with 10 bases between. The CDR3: CASSLTGLNTEAFF. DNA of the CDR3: TGTGCCAGCAGCTTGACAGGATTGAACACTGAAGCTTTCTTT.

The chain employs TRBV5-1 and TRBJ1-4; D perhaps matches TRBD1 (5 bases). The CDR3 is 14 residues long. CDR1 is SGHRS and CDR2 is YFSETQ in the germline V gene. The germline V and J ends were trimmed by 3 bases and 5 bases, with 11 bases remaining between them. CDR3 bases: TGCGCCAGCAGCTGGACAACCCAAAATGAAAAACTGTTTTTT. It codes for CASSWTTQNEKLFF.

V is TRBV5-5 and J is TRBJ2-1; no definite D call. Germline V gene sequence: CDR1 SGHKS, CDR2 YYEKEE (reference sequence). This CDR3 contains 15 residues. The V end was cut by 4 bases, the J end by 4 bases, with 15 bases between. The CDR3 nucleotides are TGTGCCAGCAGCAGAAGTACAGCCTCGTACAATGAGCAGTTCTTC. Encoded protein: CASSRSTASYNEQFF.

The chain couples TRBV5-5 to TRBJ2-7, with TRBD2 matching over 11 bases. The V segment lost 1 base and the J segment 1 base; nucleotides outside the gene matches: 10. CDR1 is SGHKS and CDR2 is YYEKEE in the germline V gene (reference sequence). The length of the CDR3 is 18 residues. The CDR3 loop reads CASSLFLAGGRLSYEQYF. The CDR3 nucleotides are TGTGCCAGCAGCTTGTTTCTAGCGGGAGGACGACTTTCCTACGAGCAGTACTTC.

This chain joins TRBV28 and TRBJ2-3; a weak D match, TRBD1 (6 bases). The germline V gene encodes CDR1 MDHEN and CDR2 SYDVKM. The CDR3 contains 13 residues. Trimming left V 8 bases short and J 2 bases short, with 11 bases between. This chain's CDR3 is CASLDRITDTQYF. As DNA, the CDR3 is TGTGCCAGCCTTGACAGGATCACAGATACGCAGTATTTT.